A single sample gave rise to the 20 T cell receptor beta chains below, sequenced in a study of blood T cell repertoires in COVID-19 (TCRdb year 2020). The protocol used for the library was the immunoSEQ multiplex PCR assay. The table comes from immuneACCESS by way of TCRdb, which keeps in-frame sequences with V and J called. Part of the clones is missing from these tables; in studies checked, under half for an unresolved V gene and the rest for unknown reasons. The sample table shows fewer than 250,000 clones, and 70% to 90% are seen once. 3% to 4.5% of the sample is in the top ten clones. The sample comprised PBMCs or T cells enriched from blood (not recorded which). The receptor set was obtained from a woman aged 40 to 55 with acute COVID-19.

The chain carries TRBV28 and TRBJ2-2, with TRBD1 matching over 10 bases. Looked up from germline, CDR1 is MDHEN and CDR2 is SYDVKM. Germline trimming cut 8 bases from V and 4 bases from J; bases unmatched to any gene: 16. The CDR3 contains 18 residues. CDR3 nucleotide sequence: TGTGCCAGCGAGGGACAGGGGTTCGGCCGGGGCGGCACCGGGGAGCTGTTTTTT. Translating it yields CASEGQGFGRGGTGELFF.

J is TRBJ1-4 and V is TRBV9, with 8 bases fitting TRBD1. The CDR3 sequence is 15 residues long. CDR1 and CDR2 (germline): SGDLS, YYNGEE. The V and J ends lost 2 bases and 8 bases, in that order; junction bases with no gene match: 8. The CDR3 DNA follows: TGTGCCAGCAGCGTCGGACAGGGCGGTAGGGAAAAACTGTTTTTT. Its protein is CASSVGQGGREKLFF.

The gene calls are TRBV29-1 and TRBJ1-1; D is unclear. The CDR3 totals 15 residues. Germline V lookup: CDR1 SQVTM, CDR2 ANQGSEA. V lost 6 bases and J lost 5, with 22 bases in between. The DNA for the CDR3 is TGCAGCGTGTACCCGCGTCAGTGGAGGGAGACTGAAGCTTTCTTT. It encodes CSVYPRQWRETEAFF.

V usage is TRBV7-6 and J usage is TRBJ1-1; D possibly corresponds to TRBD1 (6 bases). The CDR3 contains 14 residues. The V and J ends lost 0 bases and 5 bases respectively, with 10 bases between them. Germline loops: CDR1 SGHVS, CDR2 FNYEAQ. CDR3 coding DNA: TGTGCCAGCAGCTTAGCGGGGGCAGGGACTGAAGCTTTCTTT. This translates into CASSLAGAGTEAFF.

The chain links TRBV28 to TRBJ1-6; D might be TRBD1 (5 bases). Germline-derived CDR1 and CDR2 are MDHEN and SYDVKM. The CDR3 is made up of 15 amino acids. V was clipped by 1 base and J by 10 bases, with 14 bases between them. CDR3 sequence (DNA): TGTGCCAGCAGTTTATCCTCCCAGGGCAGGTCACCCCTCCACTTT. Its protein product is CASSLSSQGRSPLHF.

This chain links TRBV3-1 (or the pseudogene TRBV3-2) with TRBJ1-1; 7 bases line up with TRBD1. CDR1 and CDR2 (germline): LGHDT, YNNKEL (reference sequence). CDR3 length equals 18 residues. The trim removed 5 bases at V and 14 bases at J, leaving 29 bases unmatched. The CDR3 DNA reads as TGTGCCAGCAGCTCCAGACAGGGAAAATCTCTTGGTATGGGAAGTGTGTTCTTT. It yields the protein CASSSRQGKSLGMGSVFF.

This clone has just one count. The J gene is TRBJ2-6, the V gene TRBV5-4, with a tentative D call TRBD1 (5 bases). Trimming cost V 1 base and J 3 bases, with 14 bases left between them. The V gene's germline CDR1 is SGHNT and CDR2 YYREEE (reference sequence). The CDR3 runs 17 residues. The CDR3 DNA sequence: TGTGCCAGCAGCTTGAAAGGCAGGGCGGTTGGGGCCAACGTCCTGACTTTC. Translating it yields CASSLKGRAVGANVLTF.

The genes are TRBV28 and TRBJ1-2, with D possibly TRBD1 on 5 matching bases. CDR3 length equals 15 residues. V was pared by 2 bases and J by 6 bases, with 16 bases between. CDR1 MDHEN and CDR2 SYDVKM come from the germline V gene. This CDR3 is CASSLVRKGMDGYTF. CDR3 coding DNA: TGTGCCAGCAGTTTAGTCCGTAAGGGGATGGATGGCTACACCTTC.

As regards this clone: The same CDR3 is also encoded by other DNA sequences in this sample. The V call is TRBV3-1 (or the pseudogene TRBV3-2), the J call TRBJ1-5; TRBD1 might be the D (5 bases). Germline CDR1 reads LGHDT; CDR2 reads YNNKEL (reference sequence). V was clipped by 3 bases and J by 5 bases, with 8 bases between them. CDR3 length: 13 amino acids. In DNA, the CDR3 is TGTGCCAGCAGCCAGGCAGGGTATCAGCCCCAGCATTTT. It codes for CASSQAGYQPQHF.

The chain is built from TRBV5-1 and TRBJ2-1, with TRBD2 matching 7 bases. Trimming removed 3 bases from V and 7 bases from J; junction bases left unmatched: 10. This CDR3 spans 15 amino acids. Germline lookup yields CDR1 SGHRS and CDR2 YFSETQ. CDR3 coding DNA: TGCGCCAGCAGCTCAGGCGGGACTATGACAAATGAGCAGTTCTTC. It codes for CASSSGGTMTNEQFF.

The chain has TRBV4-3 and TRBJ1-6; D is unclear. Trimming left V 0 bases short and J 5 bases short, with 14 bases between. The CDR3 is 17 residues long. Germline CDR1 reads LGHNA; CDR2 reads YSLEER. The CDR3 bases are TGCGCCAGCAGCCAAGACAGGCGCCGACGAGATAATTCACCCCTCCACTTT. Its translation: CASSQDRRRRDNSPLHF.

This chain links TRBV15 with TRBJ2-1; the match to TRBD1 covers 10 bases. There are 18 residues in the CDR3. V gave up 2 bases and J gave up 2 bases; unmatched junction bases: 9. The V gene's germline CDR1 is LNHNV and CDR2 YYDKDF (reference sequence). The CDR3 DNA sequence: TGTGCCACCAGCAGAAAGACGGGACAGGGGAGGGCCTACAATGAGCAGTTCTTC. Amino acid sequence: CATSRKTGQGRAYNEQFF.

CDR3 bases: TGCAGCGTCCTAGGTGCGGATTACAATGAGCAGTTCTTC. It translates to CSVLGADYNEQFF. The chain is built from TRBV29-1 and TRBJ2-1, with D unresolved. V lost 6 bases to trimming and J lost 4 bases, with 13 bases between them. In germline, CDR1 is SQVTM, CDR2 ANQGSEA. The CDR3 runs 13 residues.

This clone appeared a single time. The chain has TRBV11-3 and TRBJ2-2; 7 bases match TRBD2. This CDR3 has 17 amino acids. V gave up 5 bases and J gave up 3 bases; unmatched junction bases: 12. The germline V gene has CDR1 SGHNT and CDR2 YENEEA. The CDR3 sequence: CASSPGRIAGDTGELFF. The CDR3 DNA sequence: TGTGCCAGCAGCCCAGGTAGAATAGCGGGTGACACCGGGGAGCTGTTTTTT.

This clone was seen repeatedly, ten times or more. This chain connects TRBV7-2 to TRBJ2-2, with D possibly being TRBD1 (5 bases). This CDR3 is 15 amino acids long. Germline loops: CDR1 SGHTA, CDR2 FQGNSA. The germline V and J ends were trimmed by 5 bases and 6 bases, with 16 bases remaining between them. DNA of the CDR3: TGTGCCAGCAGCCCCCCGGGTCTAGGGGCCGGGGAGCTGTTTTTT. This codes for CASSPPGLGAGELFF.

This clone was detected only a few times. This chain joins TRBV5-1 and TRBJ2-7; the match to TRBD2 covers 7 bases. CDR1 and CDR2 (germline): SGHRS, YFSETQ. CDR3 length equals 15 residues. The ends lost 1 base at V and 0 bases at J; junction bases unmatched: 4. Here the CDR3 reads CASSLSGGSSYEQYF. The DNA for the CDR3 is TGCGCCAGCAGCTTGTCGGGGGGAAGCTCCTACGAGCAGTACTTC.

This clone was picked up one time. The chain is built from TRBV7-2 and TRBJ2-1; 13 bases match TRBD2. The J segment lost 4 bases and the V segment lost 2 bases, leaving 5 bases of the junction unmatched. The CDR3 runs to 17 residues. Germline V lookup: CDR1 SGHTA, CDR2 FQGNSA. DNA for the CDR3: TGTGCCAGCAGCTTACCGACTAGCGGGAGGAAATACAATGAGCAGTTCTTC. Protein: CASSLPTSGRKYNEQFF.

This rearrangement joins TRBV12-3 or TRBV12-4 to TRBJ1-2, with 7 nucleotides matching TRBD1. The CDR3 runs to 12 residues. V trimming: 7 bases; J trimming: 4 bases; junction bases outside the gene matches: 3. Written as DNA, the CDR3 is TGTGCCAGCAACTCAGGGGGCTATGGCTACACCTTC. Protein sequence: CASNSGGYGYTF.

The chain is built from TRBV3-1 (or the pseudogene TRBV3-2) and TRBJ1-5; D not certain. The CDR3 has 14 amino acids. Between the trimmed V and J ends, which lost 1 base and 6 bases, there was a span of 10 bases. Germline loops: CDR1 LGHDT, CDR2 YNNKEL (reference sequence). The CDR3 spells CASSQGAEGQPQHF. DNA for the CDR3: TGTGCCAGCAGCCAAGGCGCAGAGGGTCAGCCCCAGCATTTT.

The rearrangement uses TRBV3-1 (or the pseudogene TRBV3-2) and TRBJ2-7; D is unclear. V was clipped by 1 base and J by 0 bases, with 7 bases between them. Germline assignment: CDR1 LGHDT and CDR2 YNNKEL (reference sequence). The CDR3 is made up of 14 amino acids. In nucleotides, the CDR3 is TGTGCCAGCAGCCAAGGGCAGTCCTCCTACGAGCAGTACTTC. It is translated as CASSQGQSSYEQYF.